This T cell receptor beta chain is from a study of T cells after yellow fever vaccination. The overall study: Low-cell-number fractions were prepared with SMART-Seq v4 Ultra Low Input.

Production of TCR cDNA was by 5'RACE template switching, which also added a universal primer site and UMIs. TCRdb re-called the 5' RACE reads through MiXCR, storing one row per CDR3 protein. The table includes 450,000 to 550,000 distinct CDR3 sequences, roughly a fifth detected once. The CDR3 has 18 amino acids. This TCR derives from a young man who received the YFV17D yellow fever vaccine. The sequencing here drew on PBMCs, taken approximately 22 days after the first yellow fever vaccination. This chain joins TRBV21-1 and TRBJ2-1; whether TRBD1, the table's D call, matches the DNA was not checked. TRBV21-1 is a recognized pseudogene. The CDR3 DNA reads as TGTGCCAGCAGCAAAGTACCGGGACAGGGTCGTTGTGGGAATGAGCAGTTCTTC. Translated, it gives CASSKVPGQGRCGNEQFF.